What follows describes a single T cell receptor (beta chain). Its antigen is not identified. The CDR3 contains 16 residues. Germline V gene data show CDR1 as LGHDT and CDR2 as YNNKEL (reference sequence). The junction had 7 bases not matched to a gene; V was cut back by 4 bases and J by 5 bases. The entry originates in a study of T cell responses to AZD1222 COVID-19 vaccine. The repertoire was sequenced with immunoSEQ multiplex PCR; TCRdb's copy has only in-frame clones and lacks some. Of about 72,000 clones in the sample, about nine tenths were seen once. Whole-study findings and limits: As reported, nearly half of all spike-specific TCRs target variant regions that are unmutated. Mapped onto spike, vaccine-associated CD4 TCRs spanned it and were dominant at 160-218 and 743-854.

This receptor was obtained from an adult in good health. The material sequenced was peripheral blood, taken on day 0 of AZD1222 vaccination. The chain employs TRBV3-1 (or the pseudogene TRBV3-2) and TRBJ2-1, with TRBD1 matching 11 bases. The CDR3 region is CASSPIGTGGDNEQFF. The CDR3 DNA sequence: TGTGCCAGCAGCCCCATCGGGACAGGGGGAGACAATGAGCAGTTCTTC.